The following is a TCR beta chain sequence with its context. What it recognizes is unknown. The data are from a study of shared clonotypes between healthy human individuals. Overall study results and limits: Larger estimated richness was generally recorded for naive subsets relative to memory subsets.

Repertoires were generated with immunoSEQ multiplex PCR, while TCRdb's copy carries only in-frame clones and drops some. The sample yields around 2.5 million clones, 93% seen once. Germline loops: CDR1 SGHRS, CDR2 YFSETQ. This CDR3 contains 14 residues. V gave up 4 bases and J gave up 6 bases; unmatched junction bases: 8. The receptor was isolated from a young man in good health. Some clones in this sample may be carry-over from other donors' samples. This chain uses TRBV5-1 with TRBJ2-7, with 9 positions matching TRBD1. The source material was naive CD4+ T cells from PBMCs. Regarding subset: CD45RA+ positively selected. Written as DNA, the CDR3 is TGCGCCAGCAGCCCCGGGACAGGGCTCGCCGAGCAGTACTTC. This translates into CASSPGTGLAEQYF. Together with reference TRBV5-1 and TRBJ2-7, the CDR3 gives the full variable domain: KAGVTQTPRYLIKTRGQQVTLSCSPISGHRSVSWYQQTPGQGLQFLFEYFSETQRNKGNFPGRFSGRQFSNSRSEMNVSTLELGDSALYLCASSPGTGLAEQYFGPGTRLTVT.